What follows are 23 T cell receptor beta chains derived from one specimen sequenced in a study of technical replicates of blood from a handful of donors. Sequenced by immunoSEQ multiplex PCR; TCRdb stores in-frame clones only, minus some. The table records some 76,000 clones, 85% to 95% of them present only once. Input material: T cells isolated from PBMCs. The receptors shown here come from a human donor in good health.

The chain recombines TRBV5-7 with TRBJ2-7, with TRBD1 matching 9 bases. TRBV5-7 belongs to the ORF category, with a function that is uncertain. The CDR3 is made up of 15 amino acids. Trimming took 4 bases from V and 2 from J; bases not matched to a gene: 7. As DNA, the CDR3 is TGTGCCAGCAGCAAAACAGGGGGCACAACCTACGAGCAGTACTTC. As protein: CASSKTGGTTYEQYF.

Concerning this clone itself: At one boundary the junction diverges from the germline segment, which might be a read error. The gene calls are TRBV7-7 and TRBJ2-7; D perhaps matches TRBD2 (5 bases). CDR1 and CDR2 from the germline V gene are SSHAT and FNYEAQ (reference sequence). This CDR3 spans 13 amino acids. CDR3 amino acids: CASSLGEGYEQYF. For the CDR3, the DNA is TGTGCTAGCAGCTTAGGTGAGGGCTACGAGCAGTACTTC.

CDR3 bases: TGTGCCAGCAGTGATTCGGGCGGAACAGGGGAGACCCAGTACTTC. It codes for CASSDSGGTGETQYF. The chain recombines TRBV6-1 with TRBJ2-5, with a weak D call TRBD1 (6 bases). Trimming cost V 3 bases and J 5 bases, with 16 bases left between them. Germline CDR1 reads MNHNS; CDR2 reads SASEGT. CDR3 size: 15 residues.

The rearrangement joins TRBV13 to TRBJ2-3; 14 bases map to TRBD2. Germline V CDR1 and CDR2: PRHDT, FYEKMQ (reference sequence). CDR3 length: 20 residues. V was pared by 5 bases and J by 5 bases, with 18 bases of the junction left unmatched. CDR3 loop: CASSQRNRGLAGEIIDTQYF. The CDR3 bases are TGTGCCAGCAGCCAACGAAACAGGGGACTAGCGGGAGAGATAATAGATACGCAGTATTTT.

This chain connects TRBV5-8 to TRBJ1-1; 7 nucleotides match TRBD1. CDR1 SGHTS and CDR2 YDEGEE come from the germline V gene. CDR3 length equals 14 residues. The J segment lost 0 bases and the V segment lost 4 bases, leaving 3 bases of the junction unmatched. Here the CDR3 reads CASSLTGMNTEAFF. In DNA, the CDR3 is TGTGCCAGCAGCCTGACAGGGATGAACACTGAAGCTTTCTTT.

This rearrangement joins TRBV6-5 to TRBJ2-2; weak D call: TRBD1 (5 bases). V lost 4 bases to trimming and J lost 4 bases, with 10 bases between them. This CDR3 has 14 residues. Germline CDR1 and CDR2: MNHEY and SVGAGI. The CDR3 nucleotides read TGTGCCAGCAGTTTTAAAGACAGCACCGGGGAGCTGTTTTTT. This translates into CASSFKDSTGELFF.

This chain uses TRBV9 with TRBJ1-2; TRBD1 agrees at 7 bases. The J segment lost 4 bases and the V segment lost 2 bases, leaving 5 bases of the junction unmatched. The CDR3 consists of 14 residues. Germline V gene lookup returns CDR1 SGDLS and CDR2 YYNGEE. CDR3 DNA sequence: TGTGCCAGCAGCGTCAGACAGGGACTCTATGGCTACACCTTC. Residues: CASSVRQGLYGYTF.

The chain is built from TRBV6-1 and TRBJ2-5; 7 bases line up with TRBD2. Germline V gives CDR1 MNHNS, CDR2 SASEGT. The CDR3 runs to 13 residues. The junction had 2 bases not matched to a gene; V was cut back by 4 bases and J by 3 bases. Written as DNA, the CDR3 is TGTGCCAGCAGTGGCGGGACTAAAGAGACCCAGTACTTC. Translation gives CASSGGTKETQYF.

The V call is TRBV18, the J call TRBJ2-1, with 7 bases lining up with TRBD2. With V trimmed by 6 bases and J by 8 bases, 10 bases remained unmatched. Germline V gene data show CDR1 as KGHSH and CDR2 as LQKENI. CDR3 length equals 14 residues. CDR3 sequence: CASSPGGFYYEQFF. The DNA for the CDR3 is TGTGCCAGCTCGCCGGGAGGTTTTTACTATGAGCAGTTCTTC.

The rearrangement links TRBV5-8 to TRBJ2-2, with a tentative D call TRBD2 (5 bases). The CDR3 covers 16 residues. Germline loops: CDR1 SGHTS, CDR2 YDEGEE. V lost 4 bases, J lost 0 bases, and 13 bases lay in between. DNA for the CDR3: TGTGCCAGCAGCCGGAGTTACGGGGCGAACACCGGGGAGCTGTTTTTT. Its protein is CASSRSYGANTGELFF.

V gene TRBV6-5 combines with J gene TRBJ1-5; D unresolved. The CDR3 covers 15 residues. Germline-derived CDR1 and CDR2 are MNHEY and SVGAGI. V was shortened by 5 bases and J by 0 bases, with 11 bases between the two germline ends. The CDR3 is CASSRGSYSNQPQHF. The CDR3 DNA is TGTGCCAGCAGTAGAGGGAGCTATAGCAATCAGCCCCAGCATTTT.

The V call is TRBV19, the J call TRBJ2-7; D unclear. Trimming removed 0 bases at V and 0 bases at J, with 6 bases between. The CDR3 consists of 14 residues. In germline, CDR1 is LNHDA, CDR2 SQIVND (reference sequence). For the CDR3, the DNA is TGTGCCAGTAGTATAGAGTCCAACTCCTACGAGCAGTACTTC. Residues: CASSIESNSYEQYF.

On this clone: A read error may produce the germline difference seen at one junction end. The chain combines TRBV2 with TRBJ1-1, with TRBD1 as a possible D gene (5 bases). The CDR3 is 14 residues long. Germline values: CDR1 SNHLY, CDR2 FYNNEI. Here the CDR3 reads CASRREDKSAVTLF. In nucleotides, the CDR3 is TGTGCCAGCAGGAGAGAGGACAAATCAGCCGTCACTCTCTTT.

V is TRBV6-6 and J is TRBJ1-1; TRBD1 aligns across 7 bases. Trimming at V came to 7 bases and at J to 3 bases, leaving 5 bases not matched to a gene. Germline CDR1 is MNHNY and CDR2 is SVGAGI (reference sequence). The CDR3 extends over 13 amino acids. CDR3 bases: TGTGCCAGCAAGTTCAGGGGGGACACTGAAGCTTTCTTT. Encoded protein: CASKFRGDTEAFF.

The V and J genes are TRBV2 and TRBJ1-5, with 9 bases lining up with TRBD1. The junction had 16 bases not matched to a gene; V was cut back by 5 bases and J by 5 bases. This CDR3 contains 18 residues. Germline V gene sequence: CDR1 SNHLY, CDR2 FYNNEI. CDR3 in amino acids: CASSPWNPGQGVYQPQHF. The CDR3, as DNA: TGTGCCAGCAGTCCCTGGAATCCGGGACAGGGCGTTTATCAGCCCCAGCATTTT. Complete variable domain (other parts from reference TRBV2 and TRBJ1-5): EPEVTQTPSHQVTQMGQEVILRCVPISNHLYFYWYRQILGQKVEFLVSFYNNEISEKSEIFDDQFSVERPDGSNFTLKIRSTKLEDSAMYFCASSPWNPGQGVYQPQHFGDGTRLSIL.

A word on this clone: A junction end diverges from the germline sequence, so it may reflect a read error. The chain employs TRBV25-1 and TRBJ1-2; TRBD1 matches at 7 bases. The CDR3 spans 16 residues. Per germline, CDR1 MGHDK and CDR2 SYGVNS. CDR3 residues: CASSELGQVRHYSYTF. CDR3 bases: TGTGCCAGCAGTGAATTAGGACAGGTTCGGCACTATAGCTACACCTTC.

V gene TRBV5-1 combines with J gene TRBJ2-3; 10 bases are shared with TRBD2. Germline V CDR1 and CDR2: SGHRS, YFSETQ. CDR3 length: 15 amino acids. Trimming cost V 3 bases and J 4 bases; bases outside gene matches: 5. In DNA, the CDR3 is TGCGCCAGCAGCTCAGCGGGAGGGATCCCAGATACGCAGTATTTT. This gives the protein CASSSAGGIPDTQYF.

The rearrangement joins TRBV5-1 to TRBJ1-1; D ambiguous. The CDR3 length is 13 residues. V was shortened by 4 bases and J by 0 bases, with 7 bases between the two germline ends. Germline V CDR1 and CDR2: SGHRS, YFSETQ. CDR3 region: CASSVTVNTEAFF. The CDR3 bases are TGCGCCAGCAGCGTAACAGTGAACACTGAAGCTTTCTTT.

The chain couples TRBV12-5 to TRBJ2-1; D is uncertain. The germline CDR1 and CDR2 sequences are LGHNT and FRNRAP. This CDR3 spans 14 amino acids. V was shortened by 0 bases and J by 9 bases, with 12 bases between the two germline ends. The CDR3 DNA reads as TGTGCTAGTGGTTTGGTACTGGCCGGGTCTGAGCAGTTCTTC. Translating gives CASGLVLAGSEQFF.

V gene TRBV7-2 combines with J gene TRBJ2-5, with 7 positions matching TRBD2. After removal of 5 bases from V and 5 bases from J, the junction contained 8 bases not matched to a gene. Germline V lookup: CDR1 SGHTA, CDR2 FQGNSA. The CDR3 spans 14 residues. CDR3 residues: CASSLQAGAETQYF. CDR3 coding DNA: TGTGCCAGCAGCCTCCAGGCGGGAGCGGAGACCCAGTACTTC.

The chain recombines TRBV6-5 with TRBJ2-7; D perhaps matches TRBD1 (6 bases). The CDR3 totals 14 residues. Looked up from germline, CDR1 is MNHEY and CDR2 is SVGAGI. V lost 5 bases, J lost 2 bases, and 13 bases lay in between. The CDR3 DNA reads TGTGCCAGCAGTATGGACAGACCCCCCTACGAGCAGTACTTC. As protein: CASSMDRPPYEQYF.

V is TRBV11-2 and J is TRBJ2-2, with TRBD2 identical over 8 bases. In germline, CDR1 is SGHAT, CDR2 FQNNGV. The CDR3 loop spans 14 amino acids. V shed 5 bases and J 4 bases; nucleotides not matched to a gene: 3. CDR3 nucleotide sequence: TGTGCCAGCAGCCTTAGCGGGATCACCGGGGAGCTGTTTTTT. Translation: CASSLSGITGELFF.

The rearrangement uses TRBV9 and TRBJ2-2; a possible D gene is TRBD2 (5 bases). The CDR3 runs 15 residues. The germline gives CDR1 SGDLS, CDR2 YYNGEE. Between the trimmed V and J ends, which lost 3 bases and 3 bases, there was a span of 12 bases. The chain's CDR3 is CASSEHSGYTGELFF. In DNA form, the CDR3 reads TGTGCCAGCAGCGAACATTCGGGGTACACCGGGGAGCTGTTTTTT.